A single TCR beta chain is shown here with its context. The sample belongs to a study of blood T cell repertoires in COVID-19. At the level of the study: Both acute and convalescent COVID-19 samples were obtained from the United States, Italy and Spain. The cDNA or gDNA used as material had been derived from T cells, B-cell-depleted T cells, or PBMCs.

The CDR3 has 17 residues. The germline V gene has CDR1 LGHNA and CDR2 YSLEER. V shed 0 bases and J shed 1 base, with 14 bases lying between them. Original analysis: Counts of nucleated cells, estimated from reference gene primer amplification, were obtained. The assay was immunoSEQ multiplex PCR, and TCRdb's table has in-frame clones only and misses some. V, J and clone size reflect that table, while D and trimming were determined from the DNA. The repertoire holds 150,000 to 200,000 clones, with about 83% as singletons. This TCR was sampled from a woman in her seventies who had recovered from COVID-19. What was sequenced was peripheral blood. This chain uses TRBV4-3 with TRBJ2-3, with D perhaps TRBD1 (6 bases). The CDR3 here is CASSQDWGLRGTDTQYF. Here the CDR3 DNA reads TGCGCCAGCAGCCAAGATTGGGGGCTTAGAGGCACAGATACGCAGTATTTT.